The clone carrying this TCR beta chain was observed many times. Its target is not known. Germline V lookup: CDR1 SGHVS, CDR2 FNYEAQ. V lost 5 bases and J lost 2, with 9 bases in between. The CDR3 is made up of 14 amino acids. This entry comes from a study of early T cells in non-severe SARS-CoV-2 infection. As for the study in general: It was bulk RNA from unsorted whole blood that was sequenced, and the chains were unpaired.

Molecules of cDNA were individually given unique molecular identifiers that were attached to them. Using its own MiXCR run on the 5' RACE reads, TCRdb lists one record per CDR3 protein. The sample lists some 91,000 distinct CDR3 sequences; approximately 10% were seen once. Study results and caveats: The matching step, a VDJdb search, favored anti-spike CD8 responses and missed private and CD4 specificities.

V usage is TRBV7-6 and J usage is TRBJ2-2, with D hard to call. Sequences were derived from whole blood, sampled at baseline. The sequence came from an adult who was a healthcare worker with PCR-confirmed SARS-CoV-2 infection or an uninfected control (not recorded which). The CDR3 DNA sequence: TGTGCCAGCAGCCCCTACAGTAACACCGGGGAGCTGTTTTTT. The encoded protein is CASSPYSNTGELFF.